The entry that follows covers one T cell receptor (beta chain) sequence. Its antigen is undetermined. The data are from a study of glioma-infiltrating T cells after dendritic cell vaccination. The study's findings and limits: TCR clonality showed no direct relationship with survival.

Documented time point: after dendritic cell vaccination, including at tumor progression/relapse. All glioblastoma patients lacked an isocitrate dehydrogenase mutation. Before vaccination, two weeks after the third vaccination, and at progression, PBMC were collected. Primers: 60 V beta forward and 13 J beta reverse. Libraries were prepared by immunoSEQ multiplex PCR; TCRdb keeps only in-frame clonotypes and omits some of them. The sample has about 82,000 clones, roughly four fifths seen once. The germline V gene has CDR1 SGHRS and CDR2 YFSETQ. There are 17 residues in the CDR3. Trimming took off 2 bases at V and 0 bases at J, with 12 bases between the two ends.

Sequences were derived from blood, sampled after dendritic cell vaccination. The sequence was obtained from a human donor with glioblastoma. The gene calls are TRBV5-1 and TRBJ1-6; D is ambiguous. The CDR3 reads CASSFGSEGSYNSPLHF. In DNA, the CDR3 is TGCGCCAGCAGCTTTGGTTCGGAGGGCTCCTATAATTCACCCCTCCACTTT.